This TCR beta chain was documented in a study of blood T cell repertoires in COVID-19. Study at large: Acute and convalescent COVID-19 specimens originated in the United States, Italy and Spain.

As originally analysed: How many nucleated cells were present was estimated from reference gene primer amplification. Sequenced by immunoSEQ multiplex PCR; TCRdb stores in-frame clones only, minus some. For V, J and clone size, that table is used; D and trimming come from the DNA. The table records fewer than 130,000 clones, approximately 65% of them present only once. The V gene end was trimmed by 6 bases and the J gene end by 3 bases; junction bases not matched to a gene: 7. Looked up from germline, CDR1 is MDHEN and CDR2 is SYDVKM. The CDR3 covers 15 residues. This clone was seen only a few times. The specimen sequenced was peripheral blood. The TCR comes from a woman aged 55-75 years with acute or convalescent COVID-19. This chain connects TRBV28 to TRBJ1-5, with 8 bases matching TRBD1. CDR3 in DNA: TGTGCCAGCAGCTGGACAGGGCTGGACAATCAGCCCCAGCATTTT. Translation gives CASSWTGLDNQPQHF.